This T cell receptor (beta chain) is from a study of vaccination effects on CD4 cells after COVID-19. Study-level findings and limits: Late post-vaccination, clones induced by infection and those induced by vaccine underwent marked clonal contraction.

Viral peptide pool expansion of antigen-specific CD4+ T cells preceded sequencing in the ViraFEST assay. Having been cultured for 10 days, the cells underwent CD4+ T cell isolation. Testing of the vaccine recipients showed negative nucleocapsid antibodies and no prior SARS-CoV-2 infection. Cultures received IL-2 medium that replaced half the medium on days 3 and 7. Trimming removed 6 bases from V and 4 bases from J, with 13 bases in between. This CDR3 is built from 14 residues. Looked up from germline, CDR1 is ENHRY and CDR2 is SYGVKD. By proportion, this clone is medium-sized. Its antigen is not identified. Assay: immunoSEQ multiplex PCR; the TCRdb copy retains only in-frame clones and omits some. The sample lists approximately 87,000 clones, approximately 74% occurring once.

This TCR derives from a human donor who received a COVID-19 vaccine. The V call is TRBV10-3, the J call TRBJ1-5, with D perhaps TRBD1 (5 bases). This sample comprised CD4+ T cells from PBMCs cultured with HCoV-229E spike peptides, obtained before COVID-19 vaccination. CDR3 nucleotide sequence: TGTGCCATCAGCCCCGGGGGAGTGAATCAGCCCCAGCATTTT. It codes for CAISPGGVNQPQHF.